This T cell receptor beta chain originates from a study of T cell changes during pregnancy in multiple sclerosis. The data were produced by immunoSEQ multiplex PCR, yet TCRdb's version contains in-frame clones alone and is incomplete. The repertoire holds tens of thousands of clones, with over 85% as singletons. V lost 3 bases to trimming and J lost 7 bases, with 10 bases between them. The CDR3 runs to 13 residues. The germline V gene has CDR1 LNHDA and CDR2 SQIVND (reference sequence). Specimen: peripheral blood, collected in the second trimester of pregnancy. The chain has TRBV19 and TRBJ1-5; D might be TRBD1 (5 bases). This clonotype originated in a female donor in good health, enrolled as a control in a pregnancy study. The CDR3 sequence is CASSMGGGQPQHF. The CDR3 DNA follows: TGTGCCAGTAGTATGGGGGGAGGGCAGCCCCAGCATTTT.